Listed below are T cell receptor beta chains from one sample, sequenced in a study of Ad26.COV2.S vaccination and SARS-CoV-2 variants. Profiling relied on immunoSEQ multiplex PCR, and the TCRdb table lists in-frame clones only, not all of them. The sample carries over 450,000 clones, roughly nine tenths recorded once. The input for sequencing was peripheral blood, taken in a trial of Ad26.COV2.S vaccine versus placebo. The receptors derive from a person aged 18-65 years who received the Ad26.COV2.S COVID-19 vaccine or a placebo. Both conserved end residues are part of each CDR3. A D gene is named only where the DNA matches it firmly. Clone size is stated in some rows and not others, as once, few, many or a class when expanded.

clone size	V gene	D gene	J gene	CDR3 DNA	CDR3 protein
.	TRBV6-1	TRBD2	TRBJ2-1	TGTGCCAGCAGTGGACCCCCGCTAGCGGGAGGTGCTTCCTACAATGAGCAGTTCTTC	CASSGPPLAGGASYNEQFF
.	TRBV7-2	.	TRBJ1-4	TGTGCCAGCAGCTTTGCGACCGGTGAAAAACTGTTTTTT	CASSFATGEKLFF
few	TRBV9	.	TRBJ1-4	TGTGCCAGCAGCGTAGGGGGGTCGGCAACTAATGAAAAACTGTTTTTT	CASSVGGSATNEKLFF
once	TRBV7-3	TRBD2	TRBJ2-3	TGTGCCAGCAAACCCAGCGGGGCCACAGATACGCAGTATTTT	CASKPSGATDTQYF
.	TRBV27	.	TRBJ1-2	TGTGCCAGCAGTCCAGGTTCGCACTATGGCTACACCTTC	CASSPGSHYGYTF
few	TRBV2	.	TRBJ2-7	TGTGCCAGCAGTGAGGCCTACGAGCAGTACTTC	CASSEAYEQYF
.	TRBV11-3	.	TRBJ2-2	TGTGCCAGCAGCTCCCAAAATGGGGGGACCGGGGAGCTGTTTTTT	CASSSQNGGTGELFF
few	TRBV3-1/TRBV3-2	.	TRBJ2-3	TGTGCCAGCAGCCAAGAGTTCCCGGGACCTAAAAAGAGCACAGATACGCAGTATTTT	CASSQEFPGPKKSTDTQYF
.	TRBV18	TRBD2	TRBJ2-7	TGTGCCAGCTCACAAAGCGGGAGGGCCGCTGACGAGCAGTACTTC	CASSQSGRAADEQYF
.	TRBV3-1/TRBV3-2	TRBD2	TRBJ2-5	TGTGCCAGCAGCCCGACTAGCCTGGAGACCCAGTACTTC	CASSPTSLETQYF
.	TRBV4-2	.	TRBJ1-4	TGTGCCAGCAGCCAGCGAGCAACTAATGAAAAACTGTTTTTT	CASSQRATNEKLFF
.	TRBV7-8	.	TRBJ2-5	TGTGCCAGCAGCCAAATCGCCTATGTGGGGTTGGAGACCCAGTACTTC	CASSQIAYVGLETQYF